The 31 T cell receptor beta chains given below trace back to one sample, sequenced in a study of Tregs in tolerant kidney transplant recipients. Clones were sequenced by immunoSEQ multiplex PCR, and TCRdb holds only the in-frame ones, with some missing. The data hold 50,000 to 80,000 clones, with around 98% observed a single time. This specimen consisted of Tregs from blood, obtained before the transplant. These receptors were taken from a human donor who received a combined kidney and bone marrow transplant.

The V call is TRBV28, the J call TRBJ1-5; 8 bases align to TRBD1. The CDR3 is made up of 15 amino acids. The V gene end was trimmed by 5 bases and the J gene end by 9 bases; junction bases not matched to a gene: 12. Looked up from germline, CDR1 is MDHEN and CDR2 is SYDVKM. The CDR3 protein is CASSKTGQGIPPQHF. The CDR3 DNA sequence: TGTGCCAGCAGTAAAACCGGACAGGGCATTCCGCCCCAGCATTTT.

The table lists this clone with a count of one. The chain has TRBV10-3 and TRBJ2-1; 9 nucleotides align to TRBD1. J lost 13 bases, V lost 0 bases, and 16 bases had no gene match. The CDR3 is made up of 17 amino acids. Germline CDR1 ENHRY, CDR2 SYGVKD. This CDR3 reads CAISESRGGQGHGGQFF. Written as DNA, the CDR3 is TGTGCCATCAGTGAGTCGAGGGGGGGACAGGGCCATGGGGGCCAGTTCTTC.

The chain is built from TRBV19 and TRBJ1-2, with 11 bases matching TRBD1. The germline V gene encodes CDR1 LNHDA and CDR2 SQIVND (reference sequence). V was clipped by 9 bases and J by 8 bases; unmatched bases: 8. CDR3 length: 13 amino acids. The CDR3 here is CASRDRGVEGYTF. The CDR3 bases are TGTGCCAGCAGGGACAGGGGGGTCGAAGGCTACACCTTC.

The chain combines TRBV21-1 with TRBJ2-7; TRBD2 is the table's D call, not checked against the DNA. TRBV21-1 is a recognized pseudogene. The CDR3 length is 19 residues. CDR3 nucleotides: TGTGCCAGCAGCAAAGGACTATGTGGGTATGCCAACAGCTCCTACGAGCAGTACTTC. Amino acids: CASSKGLCGYANSSYEQYF.

The CDR3 spells CASSPQERWGVYVTQYF. For the CDR3, the DNA is TGTGCCAGCAGCCCCCAGGAGCGGTGGGGGGTATACGTGACGCAGTATTTT. The V and J genes are TRBV5-5 and TRBJ2-3, with D possibly being TRBD2 (6 bases). CDR3 length: 17 residues. Trimming took 4 bases from V and 9 from J, leaving 27 bases between them. Germline assignment: CDR1 SGHKS and CDR2 YYEKEE (reference sequence).

V gene TRBV5-1 combines with J gene TRBJ2-3; tentatively, D is TRBD2 (6 bases). Germline-derived CDR1 and CDR2 are SGHRS and YFSETQ. CDR3 length: 13 residues. Trimming removed 1 base at V and 6 bases at J, with 9 bases between. The CDR3 region has the DNA TGCGCCAGCAGCTTGATAGGAGGGGATACGCAGTATTTT. This codes for CASSLIGGDTQYF.

The rearrangement uses TRBV11-3 and TRBJ2-1; 7 nucleotides match TRBD2. This CDR3 is built from 19 residues. Germline CDR1 reads SGHNT; CDR2 reads YENEEA. V lost 2 bases and J lost 0; bases outside the gene matches: 13. CDR3 sequence: CASSLPRTLAESSYNEQFF. CDR3 nucleotides: TGTGCCAGCAGCTTACCCCGAACTCTAGCGGAGAGCTCCTACAATGAGCAGTTCTTC.

The chain couples TRBV19 to TRBJ2-5, with D tentatively TRBD1 (7 bases). There are 19 residues in the CDR3. Germline V gene sequence: CDR1 LNHDA, CDR2 SQIVND (reference sequence). The V end lost 2 bases, the J end lost 0 bases, and 22 bases lay between the germline ends. The CDR3 nucleotides are TGTGCCAGTAGTATAAGCTTGTTTTGGGCGGGACAGAACCAAGAGACCCAGTACTTC. Its protein is CASSISLFWAGQNQETQYF.

This clone was detected once. The chain is built from TRBV6-6 and TRBJ2-2; 13 positions agree with TRBD2. The CDR3 length is 16 residues. CDR1 MNHNY and CDR2 SVGAGI come from the germline V gene (reference sequence). The J segment lost 4 bases and the V segment lost 4 bases, leaving 3 bases of the junction unmatched. The CDR3 sequence is CASSSGTSGVTGELFF. The CDR3 bases are TGTGCCAGCAGTTCTGGGACTAGCGGGGTCACCGGGGAGCTGTTTTTT.

The V gene is TRBV19, the J gene TRBJ2-3; 9 bases fit TRBD2. In germline, CDR1 is LNHDA, CDR2 SQIVND (reference sequence). V lost 6 bases and J lost 2; bases outside the gene matches: 6. The CDR3 contains 15 residues. CDR3 sequence: CASRAGTSLTDTQYF. The CDR3 bases are TGTGCCAGTAGGGCCGGGACTAGCCTCACAGATACGCAGTATTTT. Complete variable domain (other parts from reference TRBV19 and TRBJ2-3): DGGITQSPKYLFRKEGQNVTLSCEQNLNHDAMYWYRQDPGQGLRLIYYSQIVNDFQKGDIAEGYSVSREKKESFPLTVTSAQKNPTAFYLCASRAGTSLTDTQYFGPGTRLTVL.

The chain links TRBV5-1 to TRBJ1-4, with a possible D match to TRBD1 (5 bases). Trimming took 2 bases from V and 7 from J, leaving 9 bases between them. Germline-derived CDR1 and CDR2 are SGHRS and YFSETQ. This CDR3 comprises 13 residues. CDR3 bases: TGCGCCAGCAGCTTCCAGGGAAGTGAAAAACTGTTTTTT. Translation gives CASSFQGSEKLFF.

This chain joins TRBV27 and TRBJ1-2, with 9 bases lining up with TRBD1. This CDR3 contains 15 residues. Trimming removed 5 bases from V and 3 bases from J; junction bases left unmatched: 7. Germline CDR1 is MNHEY and CDR2 is SMNVEV (reference sequence). The DNA for the CDR3 is TGTGCCAGCAGTAGACAGGGGGGGTATTACTATGGCTACACCTTC. This gives the protein CASSRQGGYYYGYTF.

The chain recombines TRBV28 with TRBJ2-6, with a possible D match to TRBD1 (5 bases). V shed 7 bases and J shed 6 bases, with 16 bases lying between them. The CDR3 is 15 residues long. In germline, CDR1 is MDHEN, CDR2 SYDVKM. CDR3 coding DNA: TGTGCCAGCACCTCACCAGGGTGGGAGGCCAACGTCCTGACTTTC. Protein sequence: CASTSPGWEANVLTF.

This chain uses TRBV7-8 with TRBJ2-1, with a tentative D call TRBD2 (6 bases). Trimming left V 1 base short and J 3 bases short, with 10 bases between. This CDR3 has 15 residues. Germline CDR1 and CDR2: SGHVS and FQNEAQ. The CDR3, as DNA: TGTGCCAGCAGCTTAGTGGGGACTGGCTACAATGAGCAGTTCTTC. It specifies CASSLVGTGYNEQFF.

The rearrangement joins TRBV11-1 to TRBJ2-5, with TRBD1 identical over 7 bases. The CDR3 loop spans 13 amino acids. Trimming took 8 bases from V and 5 from J; bases not matched to a gene: 8. Germline V gene data show CDR1 as SGHAT and CDR2 as FQDESV (reference sequence). The DNA for the CDR3 is TGTGCCAGCTCAGGGGGACGAAGGGAGACCCAGTACTTC. Its translation: CASSGGRRETQYF.

This sequence joins TRBV7-3 and TRBJ1-6; tentative D call: TRBD1 (5 bases). The CDR3 runs to 14 residues. V dropped 5 bases and J dropped 10 bases, with 15 bases sitting between them. The germline gives CDR1 SGHTA, CDR2 FQGTGA. The CDR3 region is CASSHGAGGSPLHF. CDR3 in DNA: TGTGCCAGCAGCCACGGGGCCGGGGGGTCACCCCTCCACTTT.

The rearrangement joins TRBV7-8 to TRBJ1-2; 8 nucleotides agree with TRBD1. The CDR3 spans 15 residues. Trimming at V came to 5 bases and at J to 8 bases, leaving 13 bases not matched to a gene. CDR1 SGHVS and CDR2 FQNEAQ come from the germline V gene. For the CDR3, the DNA is TGTGCCAGCAGCCTACTAAAAGACAGGGGACAGGGCTACACCTTC. This codes for CASSLLKDRGQGYTF.

This chain uses TRBV5-4 with TRBJ2-3, with 9 nucleotides matching TRBD2. CDR3 length: 16 residues. Germline CDR1 SGHNT, CDR2 YYREEE (reference sequence). V lost 0 bases and J lost 2; bases outside the gene matches: 4. CDR3: CASSLDGGRATDTQYF. In DNA form, the CDR3 reads TGTGCCAGCAGCTTGGACGGCGGGAGGGCCACAGATACGCAGTATTTT.

V gene TRBV6-1 combines with J gene TRBJ1-1, with 7 bases identical to TRBD1. V lost 2 bases to trimming and J lost 8 bases; unmatched junction nucleotides: 11. This CDR3 region has 15 residues. CDR1 is MNHNS and CDR2 is SASEGT in the germline V gene. Here the CDR3 reads CASSELGGQPREAFF. CDR3 sequence (DNA): TGTGCCAGCAGTGAATTGGGGGGACAGCCGAGGGAAGCTTTCTTT.

The chain joins TRBV7-2 to TRBJ2-1; 14 bases align to TRBD2. The germline V gene has CDR1 SGHTA and CDR2 FQGNSA. The V gene end was trimmed by 6 bases and the J gene end by 12 bases; junction bases not matched to a gene: 10. The CDR3 has 15 amino acids. CDR3 in DNA: TGTGCCAGCAGGTCACCGGGACTAGCGGGGGTCCGGCAGTTCTTC. Protein product: CASRSPGLAGVRQFF.

This rearrangement joins TRBV2 to TRBJ2-7; no clear D gene. The CDR3 spans 14 residues. The V gene lost 6 bases and the J gene lost 4 bases, with 16 bases spanning the gap. CDR1 SNHLY and CDR2 FYNNEI come from the germline V gene. The CDR3 DNA reads TGTGCCAGCAGCCTCGACGGAGCTCTTTACGAGCAGTACTTC. This codes for CASSLDGALYEQYF. Full variable domain (outside the CDR3, taken from reference TRBV2 and TRBJ2-7): EPEVTQTPSHQVTQMGQEVILRCVPISNHLYFYWYRQILGQKVEFLVSFYNNEISEKSEIFDDQFSVERPDGSNFTLKIRSTKLEDSAMYFCASSLDGALYEQYFGPGTRLTVT.

J is TRBJ2-6 and V is TRBV7-3; D is ambiguous. The germline CDR1 and CDR2 sequences are SGHTA and FQGTGA. The CDR3 has 13 residues. The ends were cut back, 5 bases at V and 3 bases at J, with 5 bases in the middle. The CDR3 DNA follows: TGTGCCAGCAGCCCGGGTGGGGCCAACGTCCTGACTTTC. This translates into CASSPGGANVLTF.

The chain joins TRBV4-3 to TRBJ1-4; D is possibly TRBD1 (6 bases). V lost 3 bases to trimming and J lost 4 bases, with 12 bases between them. CDR1 LGHNA and CDR2 YSLEER come from the germline V gene. This CDR3 comprises 15 residues. The CDR3 here is CASSQQTGSNEKLFF. CDR3 coding DNA: TGCGCCAGCAGCCAGCAGACAGGTAGTAATGAAAAACTGTTTTTT.

The rearrangement joins TRBV18 to TRBJ1-2, with TRBD1 as a possible D gene (6 bases). Germline V gene data show CDR1 as KGHSH and CDR2 as LQKENI. V lost 3 bases and J lost 1, with 15 bases in between. The length of the CDR3 is 16 residues. The CDR3 is CASSPTQGSGNYGYTF. CDR3 bases: TGTGCCAGCTCACCTACCCAGGGGAGTGGTAACTATGGCTACACCTTC.

As DNA, the CDR3 is TGTGCCAGCAGATCGGACTATGGCTACACCTTC. It encodes CASRSDYGYTF. The V call is TRBV28, the J call TRBJ1-2, with D hard to call. V lost 6 bases and J lost 3, with 5 bases in between. The CDR3 sequence is 11 residues long. Looked up from germline, CDR1 is MDHEN and CDR2 is SYDVKM.

On this clone itself: One junction end does not reproduce the germline sequence, and a read error may be involved. V gene TRBV2 combines with J gene TRBJ1-1; no definite D call. The CDR3 consists of 14 residues. Germline lookup yields CDR1 SNHLY and CDR2 FYNNEI. CDR3: CASSEDGRNTEAFF. Here the CDR3 DNA reads TGTGCCAGCAGCGAAGACGGTAGGAACACTGAAGCTTTCTTT.

J is TRBJ2-7 and V is TRBV7-2, with 9 bases identical to TRBD2. With V trimmed by 5 bases and J by 12 bases, 14 bases remained unmatched. This CDR3 has 14 residues. Germline V lookup: CDR1 SGHTA, CDR2 FQGNSA. CDR3 in DNA: TGTGCCAGCAGCCCAGCTTGGACTAGCGAAAAGAGGTACTTC. Its protein product is CASSPAWTSEKRYF.

CDR3 loop: CATSRDRGYGYTF. The CDR3, as DNA: TGTGCCACCAGCCGGGACAGGGGCTATGGCTACACCTTC. V and J are TRBV15 and TRBJ1-2; 10 nucleotides agree with TRBD1. The CDR3 is made up of 13 amino acids. Germline CDR1 is LNHNV and CDR2 is YYDKDF (reference sequence). The V gene end was trimmed by 5 bases and the J gene end by 4 bases; junction bases not matched to a gene: 1.

This clone appeared a single time. V and J are TRBV7-9 and TRBJ2-5, with TRBD2 as a possible D gene (6 bases). V lost 5 bases and J 5 bases, leaving 18 bases between the germline ends. There are 15 residues in the CDR3. CDR1 is SEHNR, CDR2 FQNEAQ, per germline (reference sequence). This CDR3 is CASSTPRGLRETQYF. The DNA of the CDR3 is TGTGCCAGCAGCACCCCGCGGGGATTAAGGGAGACCCAGTACTTC.

On this clone: Other DNA sequences in the same sample also yield this CDR3. The rearrangement joins TRBV28 to TRBJ2-3; D is unclear. The V end lost 2 bases, the J end lost 2 bases, and 5 bases lay between the germline ends. CDR1 and CDR2 from the germline V gene are MDHEN and SYDVKM. The CDR3 length is 13 residues. DNA of the CDR3: TGTGCCAGCAGTTTACCCTACACAGATACGCAGTATTTT. Translated, it gives CASSLPYTDTQYF.

The rearrangement uses TRBV11-3 and TRBJ2-1, with D possibly matching TRBD1 (5 bases). CDR3 length equals 13 residues. V lost 0 bases, J lost 9 bases, and 9 bases lay in between. Per germline, CDR1 SGHNT and CDR2 YENEEA. CDR3 residues: CASSLEGPSEQFF. The CDR3 DNA is TGTGCCAGCAGCTTAGAGGGGCCAAGTGAGCAGTTCTTC.